This note documents a single TCR beta chain sequence. The sample comes from a study of sequential checkpoint blockade in melanoma. In the study overall: Both treatment sequences were followed by maintenance nivolumab.

The treatment: randomized to nivolumab then ipilimumab (arm A) or the reverse (arm B). None of the patients previously received DNA-damaging chemotherapy. Sorted cells were live CD3+CD8+, lacking CD19 and CD56, from PBMCs. Measured with immunoSEQ multiplex PCR; TCRdb has only the in-frame clones, and not every one. The sample carries 30,000 to 40,000 clones, roughly 84% recorded once. The V end lost 3 bases, the J end lost 3 bases, and 15 bases lay between the germline ends. From germline, CDR1 is MNHEY and CDR2 SMNVEV (reference sequence). This CDR3 has 15 amino acids. The chain has TRBV27 and TRBJ2-7; D is perhaps TRBD2 (5 bases). The receptor's source is a human donor with melanoma. The sample in question was CD8+ T cells sorted from blood (inferred from file names), obtained from a patient given nivolumab and ipilimumab in sequence. In DNA form, the CDR3 reads TGTGCCAGCAGTTTCCGCGGGTCGGCGGGCTACGAGCAGTACTTC. Its protein product is CASSFRGSAGYEQYF.